Shown below are 12 T cell receptor beta chains from a single sample sequenced in a study of blood T cell repertoires in COVID-19. The data were produced by immunoSEQ multiplex PCR, yet TCRdb's version contains in-frame clones alone and is incomplete. The table lists 25,000 to 35,000 clones, approximately 80% of them singletons. The sequencing sample was made of peripheral blood. These receptors were obtained from a woman older than 75 with acute or convalescent COVID-19.

The chain combines TRBV5-1 with TRBJ1-2; possibly TRBD1 for D (5 bases). The CDR3 spans 14 residues. The germline gives CDR1 SGHRS, CDR2 YFSETQ. V was cut by 0 bases and J by 0 bases, with 6 bases left in between. For the CDR3, the DNA is TGCGCCAGCAGCTTGGCAGGGACTAACTATGGCTACACCTTC. Translating it yields CASSLAGTNYGYTF.

The chain links TRBV28 to TRBJ1-3, with 8 bases that match TRBD1. Germline CDR1 reads MDHEN; CDR2 reads SYDVKM. J gave up 1 base and V 7 bases, and 9 bases lay outside the gene matches. The CDR3 runs 16 residues. CDR3 bases: TGTGCCAGCAAACCGGGACAGGTGATTTCTGGAAACACCATATATTTT. As protein: CASKPGQVISGNTIYF.

V usage is TRBV7-9 and J usage is TRBJ1-6, with TRBD1 matching 7 bases. The CDR3 has 15 amino acids. The V gene's germline CDR1 is SEHNR and CDR2 FQNEAQ (reference sequence). Trimming cost V 5 bases and J 6 bases; bases outside gene matches: 7. The CDR3, as DNA: TGTGCCAGCAGCGAATCCGGGACAGCTAATTCACCCCTCCACTTT. This translates into CASSESGTANSPLHF.

V is TRBV19 and J is TRBJ1-4, with D perhaps TRBD1 (6 bases). Per the germline V gene, CDR1 is LNHDA and CDR2 is SQIVND (reference sequence). The CDR3 extends over 14 amino acids. Trimming took off 3 bases at V and 6 bases at J, with 11 bases between the two ends. The CDR3 region has the DNA TGTGCCAGTAGTATGGGGACATTCGATGAAAAACTGTTTTTT. It translates to CASSMGTFDEKLFF.

This clone was picked up a small number of times. V gene TRBV19 combines with J gene TRBJ1-4, with D hard to call. The ends were cut back, 9 bases at V and 16 bases at J, with 30 bases in the middle. The length of the CDR3 is 15 residues. The germline CDR1 and CDR2 sequences are LNHDA and SQIVND (reference sequence). The CDR3 loop is CARTVEQTILNDEFF. CDR3 DNA sequence: TGTGCCAGGACGGTAGAGCAGACAATTTTAAATGACGAGTTTTTT.

There are many counts of this clone. V usage is TRBV5-1 and J usage is TRBJ1-4, with a possible D match to TRBD1 (6 bases). Germline CDR1 is SGHRS and CDR2 is YFSETQ. V was shortened by 2 bases and J by 5 bases, with 10 bases between the two germline ends. This CDR3 has 14 amino acids. The CDR3 DNA is TGCGCCAGCAGCTTCGGGGGGGCGAATGAAAAACTGTTTTTT. Protein product: CASSFGGANEKLFF.

The chain uses TRBV5-6 and TRBJ2-3; D is unresolved. The V and J ends lost 1 base and 6 bases respectively, with 3 bases between them. The CDR3 length is 11 residues. Germline values: CDR1 SGHDT, CDR2 YYEEEE. CDR3 nucleotide sequence: TGTGCCAGCAGCTTGCATGATACGCAGTATTTT. Its translation: CASSLHDTQYF.

The J gene is TRBJ2-4, the V gene TRBV28, with 7 bases aligning to TRBD1. V dropped 10 bases and J dropped 2; count of bases not matched to a gene: 17. The V gene's germline CDR1 is MDHEN and CDR2 SYDVKM. The CDR3 length is 17 residues. CDR3 sequence reads: CATIGITGDWTKNIQYF. CDR3 bases: TGTGCCACCATAGGGATAACAGGGGATTGGACCAAAAACATTCAGTACTTC. The full variable domain, its missing parts supplied by reference TRBV28 and TRBJ2-4, is DVKVTQSSRYLVKRTGEKVFLECVQDMDHENMFWYRQDPGLGLRLIYFSYDVKMKEKGDIPEGYSVSREKKERFSLILESASTNQTSMYLCATIGITGDWTKNIQYFGAGTRLSVL.

This clone was seen repeatedly, ten times or more. The chain recombines TRBV4-1 with TRBJ1-3; TRBD1 might be the D (5 bases). This CDR3 is 14 amino acids long. Trimming removed 4 bases from V and 4 bases from J, with 11 bases in between. Per germline, CDR1 MGHRA and CDR2 YSYEKL. DNA for the CDR3: TGCGCCAGCAGCCCAGGGCCCTCGGGAAACACCATATATTTT. It translates to CASSPGPSGNTIYF.

This rearrangement joins TRBV28 to TRBJ1-5; 7 bases map to TRBD1. The J segment lost 5 bases and the V segment lost 3 bases, leaving 4 bases of the junction unmatched. Germline values: CDR1 MDHEN, CDR2 SYDVKM. The CDR3 is 14 amino acids. In nucleotides, the CDR3 is TGTGCCAGCAGTTTGACAGGGTCCGATCAGCCCCAGCATTTT. Translating gives CASSLTGSDQPQHF. Full variable domain (missing parts from reference TRBV28 and TRBJ1-5): DVKVTQSSRYLVKRTGEKVFLECVQDMDHENMFWYRQDPGLGLRLIYFSYDVKMKEKGDIPEGYSVSREKKERFSLILESASTNQTSMYLCASSLTGSDQPQHFGDGTRLSIL.

The genes are TRBV7-8 and TRBJ1-3, with D unclear. CDR3 length: 14 residues. Per germline, CDR1 SGHVS and CDR2 FQNEAQ. Trimming took 5 bases from V and 7 from J, leaving 15 bases between them. The CDR3 DNA reads as TGTGCCAGCAGCGTAAGAGGGATCGGGAACACCATATATTTT. It yields the protein CASSVRGIGNTIYF.

The chain carries TRBV12-3 or TRBV12-4 and TRBJ1-2; D gene unclear. The CDR3 covers 12 residues. V lost 2 bases and J 11 bases, leaving 12 bases between the germline ends. The CDR3 nucleotides are TGTGCCAGCAGTTTAAACAACGTAAAGTACACCTTC. This sequence encodes CASSLNNVKYTF.